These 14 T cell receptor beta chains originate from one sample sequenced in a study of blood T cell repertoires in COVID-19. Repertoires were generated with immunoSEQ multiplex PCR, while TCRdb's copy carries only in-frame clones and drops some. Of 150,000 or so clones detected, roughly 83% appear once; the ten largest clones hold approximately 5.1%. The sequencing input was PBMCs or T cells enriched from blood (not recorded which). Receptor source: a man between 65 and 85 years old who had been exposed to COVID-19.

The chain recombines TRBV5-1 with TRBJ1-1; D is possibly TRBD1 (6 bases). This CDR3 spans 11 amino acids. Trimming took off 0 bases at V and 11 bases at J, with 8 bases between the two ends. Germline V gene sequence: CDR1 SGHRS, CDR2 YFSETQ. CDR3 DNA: TGCGCCAGCAGCTTGGCAGGGGTGGCTTTCTTT. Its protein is CASSLAGVAFF.

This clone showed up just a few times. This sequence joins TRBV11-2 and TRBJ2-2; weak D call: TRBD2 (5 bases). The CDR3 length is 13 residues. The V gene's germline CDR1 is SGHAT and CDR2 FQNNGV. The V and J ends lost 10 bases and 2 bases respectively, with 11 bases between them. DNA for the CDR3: TGTGCCACCCGAGAGGGTAACACCGGGGAGCTGTTTTTT. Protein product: CATREGNTGELFF.

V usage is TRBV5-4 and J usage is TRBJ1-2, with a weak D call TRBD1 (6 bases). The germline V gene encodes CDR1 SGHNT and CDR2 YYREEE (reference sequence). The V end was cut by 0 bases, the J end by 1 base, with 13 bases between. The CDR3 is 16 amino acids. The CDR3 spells CASSLAPGAVNYGYTF. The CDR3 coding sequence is TGTGCCAGCAGCTTGGCCCCAGGGGCTGTTAACTATGGCTACACCTTC.

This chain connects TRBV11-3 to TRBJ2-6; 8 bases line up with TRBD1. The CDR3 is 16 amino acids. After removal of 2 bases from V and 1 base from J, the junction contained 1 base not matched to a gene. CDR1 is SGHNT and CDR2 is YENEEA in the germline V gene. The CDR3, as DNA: TGTGCCAGCAGCTTACACAGGGGGTCTGGGGCCAACGTCCTGACTTTC. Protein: CASSLHRGSGANVLTF. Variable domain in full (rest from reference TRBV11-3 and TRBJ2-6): EAGVVQSPRYKIIEKKQPVAFWCNPISGHNTLYWYLQNLGQGPELLIRYENEEAVDDSQLPKDRFSAERLKGVDSTLKIQPAELGDSAVYLCASSLHRGSGANVLTFGAGSRLTVL.

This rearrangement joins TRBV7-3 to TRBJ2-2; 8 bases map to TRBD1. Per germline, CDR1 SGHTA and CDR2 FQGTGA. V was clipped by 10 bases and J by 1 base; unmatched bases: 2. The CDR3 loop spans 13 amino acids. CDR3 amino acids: CATGTGNTGELFF. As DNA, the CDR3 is TGTGCCACCGGGACAGGGAACACCGGGGAGCTGTTTTTT.

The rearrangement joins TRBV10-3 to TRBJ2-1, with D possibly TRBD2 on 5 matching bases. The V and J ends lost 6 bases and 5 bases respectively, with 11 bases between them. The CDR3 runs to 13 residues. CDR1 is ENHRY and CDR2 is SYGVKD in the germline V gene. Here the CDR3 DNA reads TGTGCCATCAGCCGGGCGAGGGACAATGAGCAGTTCTTC. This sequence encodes CAISRARDNEQFF.

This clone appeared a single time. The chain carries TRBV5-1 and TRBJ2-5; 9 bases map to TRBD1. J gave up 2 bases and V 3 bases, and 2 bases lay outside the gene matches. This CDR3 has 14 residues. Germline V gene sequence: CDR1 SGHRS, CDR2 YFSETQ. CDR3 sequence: CASSWDRAQETQYF. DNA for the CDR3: TGCGCCAGCAGCTGGGACAGGGCTCAAGAGACCCAGTACTTC. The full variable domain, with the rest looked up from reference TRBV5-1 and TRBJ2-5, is KAGVTQTPRYLIKTRGQQVTLSCSPISGHRSVSWYQQTPGQGLQFLFEYFSETQRNKGNFPGRFSGRQFSNSRSEMNVSTLELGDSALYLCASSWDRAQETQYFGPGTRLLVL.

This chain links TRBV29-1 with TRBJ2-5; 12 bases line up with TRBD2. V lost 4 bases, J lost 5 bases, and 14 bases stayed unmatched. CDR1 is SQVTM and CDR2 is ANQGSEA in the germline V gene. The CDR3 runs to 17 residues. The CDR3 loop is CSVGVLAGGFPGETQYF. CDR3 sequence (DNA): TGCAGCGTTGGTGTCCTAGCGGGAGGGTTCCCGGGGGAGACCCAGTACTTC.

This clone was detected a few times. Here the CDR3 reads CASSYSATSREASYEQYF. The DNA for the CDR3 is TGTGCCAGCAGTTACTCCGCGACCTCTAGGGAGGCCTCCTACGAGCAGTACTTC. The genes are TRBV6-2 or TRBV6-3 and TRBJ2-7; TRBD2 might be the D (6 bases). The CDR3 length is 18 residues. CDR1 and CDR2 from the germline V gene are MNHEY and SVGEGT. Trimming took 0 bases from V and 0 from J, leaving 18 bases between them.

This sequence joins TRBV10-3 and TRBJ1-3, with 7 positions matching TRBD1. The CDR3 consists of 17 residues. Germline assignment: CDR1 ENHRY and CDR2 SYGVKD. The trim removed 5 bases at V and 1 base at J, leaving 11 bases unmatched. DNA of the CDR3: TGTGCCATCAGTCCCCGCTCCGGGACAGCGTCTGGAAACACCATATATTTT. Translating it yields CAISPRSGTASGNTIYF.

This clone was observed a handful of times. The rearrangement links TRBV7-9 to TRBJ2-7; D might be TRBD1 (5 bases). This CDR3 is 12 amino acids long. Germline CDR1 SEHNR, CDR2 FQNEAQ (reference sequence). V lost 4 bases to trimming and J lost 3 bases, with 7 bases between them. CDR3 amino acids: CASSSQGYEQYF. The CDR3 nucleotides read TGTGCCAGCAGCTCCCAGGGCTACGAGCAGTACTTC. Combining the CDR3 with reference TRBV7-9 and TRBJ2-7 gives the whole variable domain DTGVSQNPRHKITKRGQNVTFRCDPISEHNRLYWYRQTLGQGPEFLTYFQNEAQLEKSRLLSDRFSAERPKGSFSTLEIQRTEQGDSAMYLCASSSQGYEQYFGPGTRLTVT.

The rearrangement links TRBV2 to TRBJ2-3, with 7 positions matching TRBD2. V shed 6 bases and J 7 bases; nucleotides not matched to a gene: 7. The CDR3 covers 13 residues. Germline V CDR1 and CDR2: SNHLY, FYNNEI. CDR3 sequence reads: CASSAGVVNTQYF. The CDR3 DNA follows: TGTGCCAGCAGCGCGGGGGTCGTGAATACGCAGTATTTT.

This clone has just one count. In nucleotides, the CDR3 is TGTGCCAGCAGTCCGACGGGGGGGGCGGTTAAAGCTTTCTTT. It specifies CASSPTGGAVKAFF. The chain employs TRBV27 and TRBJ1-1, with D maybe TRBD1 (6 bases). CDR3 size: 14 residues. Germline loops: CDR1 MNHEY, CDR2 SMNVEV (reference sequence). With 5 bases removed from V and 9 bases from J, the gap between germline ends came to 19 bases.

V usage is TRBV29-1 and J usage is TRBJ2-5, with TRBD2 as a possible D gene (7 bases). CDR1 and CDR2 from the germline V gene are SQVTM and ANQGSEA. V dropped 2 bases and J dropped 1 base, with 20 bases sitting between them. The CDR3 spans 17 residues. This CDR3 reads CSVEKGGARGGQETQYF. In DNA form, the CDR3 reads TGCAGCGTTGAAAAGGGAGGGGCCAGGGGAGGCCAAGAGACCCAGTACTTC. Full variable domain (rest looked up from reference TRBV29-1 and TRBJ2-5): SAVISQKPSRDICQRGTSLTIQCQVDSQVTMMFWYRQQPGQSLTLIATANQGSEATYESGFVIDKFPISRPNLTFSTLTVSNMSPEDSSIYLCSVEKGGARGGQETQYFGPGTRLLVL.